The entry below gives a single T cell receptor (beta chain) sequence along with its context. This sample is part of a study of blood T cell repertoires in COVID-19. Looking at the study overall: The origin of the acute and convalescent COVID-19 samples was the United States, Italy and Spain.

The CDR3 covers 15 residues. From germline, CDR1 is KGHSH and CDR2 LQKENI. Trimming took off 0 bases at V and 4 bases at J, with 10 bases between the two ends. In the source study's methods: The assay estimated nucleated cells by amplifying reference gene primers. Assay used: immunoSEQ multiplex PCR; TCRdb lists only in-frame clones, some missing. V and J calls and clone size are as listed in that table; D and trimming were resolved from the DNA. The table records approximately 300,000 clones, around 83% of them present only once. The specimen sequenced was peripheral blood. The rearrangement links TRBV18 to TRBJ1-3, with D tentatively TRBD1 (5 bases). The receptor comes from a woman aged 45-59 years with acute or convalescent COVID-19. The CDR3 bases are TGTGCCAGCTCACCACCGGGACTAAGGGGAAACACCATATATTTT. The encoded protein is CASSPPGLRGNTIYF.